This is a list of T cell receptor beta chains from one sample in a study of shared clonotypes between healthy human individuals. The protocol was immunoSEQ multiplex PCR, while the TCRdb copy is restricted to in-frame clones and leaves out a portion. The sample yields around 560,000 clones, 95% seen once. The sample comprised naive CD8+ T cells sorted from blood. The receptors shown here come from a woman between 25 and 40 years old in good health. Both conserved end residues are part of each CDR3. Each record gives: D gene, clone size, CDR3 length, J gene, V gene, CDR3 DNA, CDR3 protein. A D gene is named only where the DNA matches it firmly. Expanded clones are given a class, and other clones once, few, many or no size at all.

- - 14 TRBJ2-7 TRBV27 TGTGCCAGCAGTTTATCTGGACAGCCCTACGAGCAGTACTTC CASSLSGQPYEQYF
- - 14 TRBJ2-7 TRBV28 TGTGCCAGCAAAAACCTAGGGGGAACCTACGAGCAGTACTTC CASKNLGGTYEQYF
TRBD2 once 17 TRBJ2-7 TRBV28 TGTGCCAGCAGTATCGGAGTAGCGGGAGTCGGTGCCTACGAGCAGTACTTC CASSIGVAGVGAYEQYF
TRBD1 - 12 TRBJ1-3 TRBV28 TGTGCCAGCAGCCCAGGGGGGAACACCATATATTTT CASSPGGNTIYF
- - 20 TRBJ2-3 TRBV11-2 TGTGCCAGCAGCTTAGAGGGCCCGGGAGTGATTGGCCTCGGCACAGATACGCAGTATTTT CASSLEGPGVIGLGTDTQYF
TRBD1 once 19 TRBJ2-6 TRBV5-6 TGTGCCAGCAGCAACGGCCCGGGACAGGAGATTTCTGGGGCCAACGTCCTGACTTTC CASSNGPGQEISGANVLTF
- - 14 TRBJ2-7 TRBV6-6 TGTGCCAGCAGCGGACAGTTCAGCTCCTACGAGCAGTACTTC CASSGQFSSYEQYF
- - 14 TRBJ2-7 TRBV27 TGTGCCAGCACCCCGGGACCCCTCTCCTACGAGCAGTACTTC CASTPGPLSYEQYF
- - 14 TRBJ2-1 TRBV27 TGTGCCAGCAGTTTAGTGGGGGTTTACAATGAGCAGTTCTTC CASSLVGVYNEQFF
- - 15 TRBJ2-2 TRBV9 TGTGCCAGCAGCGTAGGCGGTGTGGCCACCGGGGAGCTGTTTTTT CASSVGGVATGELFF
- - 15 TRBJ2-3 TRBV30 TGTGCCTGGAGTCCTATTGGCGGGAGCACAGATACGCAGTATTTT CAWSPIGGSTDTQYF
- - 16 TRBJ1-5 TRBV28 TGTGCCAGCAGTTTACGGACAGCCCGTGGCAATCAGCCCCAGCATTTT CASSLRTARGNQPQHF
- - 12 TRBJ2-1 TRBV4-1 TGCGCCAGCAGCCAATTTGGGAATGAGCAGTTCTTC CASSQFGNEQFF
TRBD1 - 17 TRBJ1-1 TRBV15 TGTGCCACCAGCAGACCACTACGGGACAGGGGGCCCACTGAAGCTTTCTTT CATSRPLRDRGPTEAFF
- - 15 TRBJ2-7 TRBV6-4 TGTGCCAGCAGTCCTCGACTGTCGTACCCCTACGAGCAGTACTTC CASSPRLSYPYEQYF
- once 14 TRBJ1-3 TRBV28 TGTGCCAGCAGTTTGCCAAGCTCTGGAAACACCATATATTTT CASSLPSSGNTIYF
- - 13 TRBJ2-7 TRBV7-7 TGTGCCAGCAGCCCTGGACTGGTCTACGAGCAGTACTTC CASSPGLVYEQYF
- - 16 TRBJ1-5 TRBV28 TGTGCCAGCAGTTTATCGGCAGGGTATAGCAATCAGCCCCAGCATTTT CASSLSAGYSNQPQHF
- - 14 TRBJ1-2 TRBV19 TGTGCCAGTAGGACCGAACAGCTTGTCTATGGCTACACCTTC CASRTEQLVYGYTF
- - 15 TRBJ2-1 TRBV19 TGTGCCAGTAGTATAGAGGCGGGTCTCCTGGGTGAGCAGTTCTTC CASSIEAGLLGEQFF
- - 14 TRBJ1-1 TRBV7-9 TGTGCCAGCAGCCCGACATTGGGGGGAACTGAAGCTTTCTTT CASSPTLGGTEAFF
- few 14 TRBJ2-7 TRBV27 TGTGCCACCGCGTCAGGAGGGGAGAGGCACGAGCAGTACTTC CATASGGERHEQYF
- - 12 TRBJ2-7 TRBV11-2 TGTGCCAGCAGGGATGGGTCCTACGAGCAGTACTTC CASRDGSYEQYF
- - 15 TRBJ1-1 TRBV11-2 TGTGCCAGCAGCCTGGGCCCCCGGCCGAACACTGAAGCTTTCTTT CASSLGPRPNTEAFF
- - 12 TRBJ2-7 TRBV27 TGTGCCAGCAGTAGAGGACCCTACGAGCAGTACTTC CASSRGPYEQYF
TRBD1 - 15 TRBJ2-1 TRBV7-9 TGTGCCAGCAGCCCCGCCGGGACAGAACACAATGAGCAGTTCTTC CASSPAGTEHNEQFF
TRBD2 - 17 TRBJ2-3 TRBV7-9 TGTGCCAGCAGCACAGGGACTAGCGGGAGTGGCGTAGATACGCAGTATTTT CASSTGTSGSGVDTQYF
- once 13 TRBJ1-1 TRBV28 TGTGCCAGCACCCCGGGTGGGACTACTGAAGCTTTCTTT CASTPGGTTEAFF
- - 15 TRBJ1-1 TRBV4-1 TGCGCCAGCAGCCAAACTACGAGACTCGGGGCTGAAGCTTTCTTT CASSQTTRLGAEAFF
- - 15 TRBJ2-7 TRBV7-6 TGTGCCGTCTTCCCCGGGACATCCAAGGAGGGGGAGCAGTACTTC CAVFPGTSKEGEQYF
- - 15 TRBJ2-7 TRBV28 TGTGCCAGCAGTTTATTAAGGACCCAAGGTTACGAGCAGTACTTC CASSLLRTQGYEQYF
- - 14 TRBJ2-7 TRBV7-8 TGTGCCAGCAGCTTCCAGGACAACTCCTACGAGCAGTACTTC CASSFQDNSYEQYF
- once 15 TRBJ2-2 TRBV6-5 TGTGCCAGCAGTTCCCCACCCCACGGAACCGGGGAGCTGTTTTTT CASSSPPHGTGELFF
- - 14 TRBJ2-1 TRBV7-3 TGTGCCAGCAGCTTAGACAGGGAGGACAATGAGCAGTTCTTC CASSLDREDNEQFF
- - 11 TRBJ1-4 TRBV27 TGTGCCAGCAGTCCCGGGGGATTACTGTTTTTT CASSPGGLLFF
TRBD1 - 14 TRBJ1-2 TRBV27 TGTGCCAGCAGTTCGACAGGGGAATTGCATGGCTACACCTTC CASSSTGELHGYTF
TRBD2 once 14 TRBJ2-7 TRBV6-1 TGTGCCAGCCTGGTATTGGGCGGGAGCTACGAGCAGTACTTC CASLVLGGSYEQYF
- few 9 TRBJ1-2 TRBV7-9 TGTGCCAGCAGCTTAGAGGCCTCCTTC CASSLEASF
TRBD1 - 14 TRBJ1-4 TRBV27 TGTGCCAGCAGCCGACAGGGGGCAAGTGAAAAACTGTTTTTT CASSRQGASEKLFF
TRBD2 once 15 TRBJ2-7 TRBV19 TGTGCCAGTAGTATCTTAGCGGGAGCGGGTGTCGAGCAGTACTTC CASSILAGAGVEQYF
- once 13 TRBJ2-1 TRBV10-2 TGCGCCAGCAGTGACCGAGACTACAATGAGCAGTTCTTC CASSDRDYNEQFF
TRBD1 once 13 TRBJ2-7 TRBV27 TGTGCCAGCAGTTCGGGACAGTTCTACGAGCAGTACTTC CASSSGQFYEQYF
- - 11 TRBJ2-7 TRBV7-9 TGTGCCAGCAGCTTCCCCGGCGAGCAGTACTTC CASSFPGEQYF
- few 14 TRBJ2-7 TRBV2 TGTGCCAGCAGTTTTGCAGGGGCGACTTACGAGCAGTACTTC CASSFAGATYEQYF
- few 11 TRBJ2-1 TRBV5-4 TGTGCCAGCAGCGTTCACAATGAGCAGTTCTTC CASSVHNEQFF
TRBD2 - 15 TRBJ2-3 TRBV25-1 TGTGCCGCCGTGACTAGCGGGAAGAACACAGATACGCAGTATTTT CAAVTSGKNTDTQYF
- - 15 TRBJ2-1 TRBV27 TGTGCCAGCAGTTTGGGGGCCATACTTAACGATGAGCAGTTCTTC CASSLGAILNDEQFF
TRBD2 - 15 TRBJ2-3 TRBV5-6 TGTGCCAGCAGCCTCGGACTAGTGAGCACAGATACGCAGTATTTT CASSLGLVSTDTQYF
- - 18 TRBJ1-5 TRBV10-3 TGTGCCATCAGTGAGTTTAAGACGGGGGCGCGTGGCAATCAGCCCCAGCATTTT CAISEFKTGARGNQPQHF
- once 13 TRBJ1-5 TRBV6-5 TGTGCCAGCAGTTACGCGTGGGACCAGCCCCAGCATTTT CASSYAWDQPQHF
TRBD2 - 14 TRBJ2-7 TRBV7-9 TGTGCCAGCAGCCGAGCGGGAGAGTACTACGAGCAGTACTTC CASSRAGEYYEQYF
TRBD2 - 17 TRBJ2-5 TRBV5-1 TGCGCCAGCAGCTTAAGGGGACTAGCGGGAGGTCAAGAGACCCAGTACTTC CASSLRGLAGGQETQYF
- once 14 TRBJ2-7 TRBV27 TGTGCCAGTGCCCAAACTAGCAGGACCTACGAGCAGTACTTC CASAQTSRTYEQYF